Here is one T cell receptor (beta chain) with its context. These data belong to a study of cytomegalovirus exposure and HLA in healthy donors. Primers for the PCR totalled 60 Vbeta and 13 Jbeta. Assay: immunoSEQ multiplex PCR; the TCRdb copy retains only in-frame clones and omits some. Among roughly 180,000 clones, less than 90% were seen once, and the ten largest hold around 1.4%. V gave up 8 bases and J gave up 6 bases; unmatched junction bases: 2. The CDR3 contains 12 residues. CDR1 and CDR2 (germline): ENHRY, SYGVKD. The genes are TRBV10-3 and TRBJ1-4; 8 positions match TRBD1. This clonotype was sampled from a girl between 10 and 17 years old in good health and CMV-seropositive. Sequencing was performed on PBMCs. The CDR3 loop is CAIQGADEKLFF. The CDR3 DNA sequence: TGTGCCATCCAGGGGGCAGATGAAAAACTGTTTTTT.